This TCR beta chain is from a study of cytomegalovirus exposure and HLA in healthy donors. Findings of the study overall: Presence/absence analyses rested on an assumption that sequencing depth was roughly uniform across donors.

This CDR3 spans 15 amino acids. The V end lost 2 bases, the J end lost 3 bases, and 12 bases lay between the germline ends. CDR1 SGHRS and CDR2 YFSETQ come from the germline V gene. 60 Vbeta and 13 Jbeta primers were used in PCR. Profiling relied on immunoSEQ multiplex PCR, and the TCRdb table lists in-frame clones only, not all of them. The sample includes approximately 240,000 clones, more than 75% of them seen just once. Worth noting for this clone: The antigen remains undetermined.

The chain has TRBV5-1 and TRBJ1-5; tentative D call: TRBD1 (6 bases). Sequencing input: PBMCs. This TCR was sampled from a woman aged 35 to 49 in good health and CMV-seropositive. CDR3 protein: CASSFAGGLNQPQHF. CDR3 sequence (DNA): TGCGCCAGCAGCTTTGCGGGGGGCCTCAATCAGCCCCAGCATTTT.